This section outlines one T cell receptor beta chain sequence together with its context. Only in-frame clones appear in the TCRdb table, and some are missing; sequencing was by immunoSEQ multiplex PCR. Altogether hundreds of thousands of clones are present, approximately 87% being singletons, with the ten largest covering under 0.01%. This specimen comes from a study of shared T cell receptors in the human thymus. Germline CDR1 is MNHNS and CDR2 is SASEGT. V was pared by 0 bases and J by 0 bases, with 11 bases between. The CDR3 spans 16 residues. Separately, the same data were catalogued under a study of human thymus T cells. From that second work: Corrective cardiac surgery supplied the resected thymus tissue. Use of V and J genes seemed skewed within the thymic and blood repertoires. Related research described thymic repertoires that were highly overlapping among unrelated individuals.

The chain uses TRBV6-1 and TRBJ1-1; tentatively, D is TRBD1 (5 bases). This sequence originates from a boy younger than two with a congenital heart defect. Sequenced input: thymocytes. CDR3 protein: CASSEAGEVVNTEAFF. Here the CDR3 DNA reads TGTGCCAGCAGTGAAGCAGGGGAGGTCGTGAACACTGAAGCTTTCTTT.